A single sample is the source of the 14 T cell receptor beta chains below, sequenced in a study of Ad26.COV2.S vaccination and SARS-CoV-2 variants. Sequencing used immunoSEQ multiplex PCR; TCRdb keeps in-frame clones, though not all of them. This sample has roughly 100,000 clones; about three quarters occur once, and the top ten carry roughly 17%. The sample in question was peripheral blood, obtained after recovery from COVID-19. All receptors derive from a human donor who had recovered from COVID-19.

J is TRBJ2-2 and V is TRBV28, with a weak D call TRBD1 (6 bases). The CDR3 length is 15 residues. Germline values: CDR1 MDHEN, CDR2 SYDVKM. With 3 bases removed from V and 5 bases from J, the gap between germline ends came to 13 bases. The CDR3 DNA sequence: TGTGCCAGCAGTTTGTGGGACAAGGGGACCGGGGAGCTGTTTTTT. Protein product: CASSLWDKGTGELFF.

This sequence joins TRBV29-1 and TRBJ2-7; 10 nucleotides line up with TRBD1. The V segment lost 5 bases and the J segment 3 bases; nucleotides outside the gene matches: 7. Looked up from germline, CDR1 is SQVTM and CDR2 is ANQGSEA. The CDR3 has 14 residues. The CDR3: CSVKWTGGGYEQYF. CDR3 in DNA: TGCAGCGTTAAATGGACAGGGGGGGGCTACGAGCAGTACTTC.

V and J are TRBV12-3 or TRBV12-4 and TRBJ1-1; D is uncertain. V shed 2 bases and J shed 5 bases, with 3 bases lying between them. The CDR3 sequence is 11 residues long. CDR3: CASSLQTEAFF. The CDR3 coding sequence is TGTGCCAGCAGTTTACAGACTGAAGCTTTCTTT.

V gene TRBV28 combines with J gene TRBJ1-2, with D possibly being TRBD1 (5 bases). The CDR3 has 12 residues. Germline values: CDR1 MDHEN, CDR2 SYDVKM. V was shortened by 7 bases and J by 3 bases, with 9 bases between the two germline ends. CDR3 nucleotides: TGTGCCAGCACTTGGGGGGACTATGGCTACACCTTC. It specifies CASTWGDYGYTF.

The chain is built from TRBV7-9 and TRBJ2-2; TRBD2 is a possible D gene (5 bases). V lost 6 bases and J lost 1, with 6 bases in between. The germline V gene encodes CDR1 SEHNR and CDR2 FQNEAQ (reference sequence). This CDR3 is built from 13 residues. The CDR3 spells CASRGVNTGELFF. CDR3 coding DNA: TGTGCCAGCAGGGGAGTGAACACCGGGGAGCTGTTTTTT. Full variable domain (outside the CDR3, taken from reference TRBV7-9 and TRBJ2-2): DTGVSQNPRHKITKRGQNVTFRCDPISEHNRLYWYRQTLGQGPEFLTYFQNEAQLEKSRLLSDRFSAERPKGSFSTLEIQRTEQGDSAMYLCASRGVNTGELFFGEGSRLTVL.

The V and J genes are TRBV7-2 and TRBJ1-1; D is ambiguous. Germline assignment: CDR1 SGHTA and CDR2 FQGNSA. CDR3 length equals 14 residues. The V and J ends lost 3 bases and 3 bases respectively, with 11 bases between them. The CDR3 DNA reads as TGTGCCAGCAGCTTGCAACCGAAGGACACTGAAGCTTTCTTT. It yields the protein CASSLQPKDTEAFF.

The CDR3: CASSIRGGSFNNEQFF. CDR3 DNA: TGTGCCAGTAGTATAAGGGGCGGCAGTTTTAACAATGAGCAGTTCTTC. The rearrangement links TRBV19 to TRBJ2-1; TRBD1 might be the D (5 bases). Germline CDR1 and CDR2: LNHDA and SQIVND (reference sequence). This CDR3 contains 16 residues. V gave up 2 bases and J gave up 5 bases, with 16 bases separating them.

The CDR3 protein is CASSLSGTRFGRETQYF. In DNA form, the CDR3 reads TGTGCCAGCAGCTTAAGCGGGACACGGTTCGGAAGAGAGACCCAGTACTTC. The chain recombines TRBV5-5 with TRBJ2-5, with a possible D match to TRBD2 (7 bases). V lost 2 bases and J 4 bases, leaving 21 bases between the germline ends. Germline V gives CDR1 SGHKS, CDR2 YYEKEE (reference sequence). The CDR3 loop spans 17 amino acids.

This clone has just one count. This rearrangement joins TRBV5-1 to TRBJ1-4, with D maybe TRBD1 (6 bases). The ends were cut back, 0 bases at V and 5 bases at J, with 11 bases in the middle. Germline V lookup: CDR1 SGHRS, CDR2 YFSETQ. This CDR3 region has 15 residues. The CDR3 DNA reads TGCGCCAGCAGCTTGGGAGGACAGTTCAATGAAAAACTGTTTTTT. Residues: CASSLGGQFNEKLFF.

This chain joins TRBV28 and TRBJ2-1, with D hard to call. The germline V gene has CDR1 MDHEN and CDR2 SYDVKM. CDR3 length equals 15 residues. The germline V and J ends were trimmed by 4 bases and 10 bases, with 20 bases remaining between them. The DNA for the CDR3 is TGTGCCAGCAGTTCCCTCCTTGCGACGAAAACAGAGCAGTTCTTC. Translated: CASSSLLATKTEQFF.

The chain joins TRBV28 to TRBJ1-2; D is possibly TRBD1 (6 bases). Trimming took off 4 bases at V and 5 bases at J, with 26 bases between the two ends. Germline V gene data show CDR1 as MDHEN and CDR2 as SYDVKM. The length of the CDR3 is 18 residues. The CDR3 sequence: CASSSRTPLSGGPYGYTF. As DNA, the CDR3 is TGTGCCAGCAGTTCTCGCACCCCCCTGTCGGGGGGGCCTTATGGCTACACCTTC.

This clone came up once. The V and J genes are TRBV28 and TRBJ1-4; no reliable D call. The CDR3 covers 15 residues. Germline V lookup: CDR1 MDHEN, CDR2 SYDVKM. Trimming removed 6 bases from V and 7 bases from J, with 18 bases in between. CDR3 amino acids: CASRPRTVLGEKLFF. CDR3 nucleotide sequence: TGTGCCAGCAGACCGAGGACTGTATTAGGTGAAAAACTGTTTTTT.

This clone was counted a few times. CDR3 nucleotides: TGTGCCAGCAGTTACCGACGGGGTGGCTATGGCTACACCTTC. It translates to CASSYRRGGYGYTF. The chain combines TRBV3-1 (or the pseudogene TRBV3-2) with TRBJ1-2; D not certain. The CDR3 totals 14 residues. The germline CDR1 and CDR2 sequences are LGHDT and YNNKEL (reference sequence). Trimming took off 6 bases at V and 4 bases at J, with 15 bases between the two ends.

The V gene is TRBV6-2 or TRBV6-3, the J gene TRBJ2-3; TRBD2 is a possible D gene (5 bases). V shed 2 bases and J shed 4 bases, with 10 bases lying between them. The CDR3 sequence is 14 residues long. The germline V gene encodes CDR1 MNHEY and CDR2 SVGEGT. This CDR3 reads CASSYGLASDTQYF. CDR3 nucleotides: TGTGCCAGCAGTTACGGGCTAGCCTCAGATACGCAGTATTTT.